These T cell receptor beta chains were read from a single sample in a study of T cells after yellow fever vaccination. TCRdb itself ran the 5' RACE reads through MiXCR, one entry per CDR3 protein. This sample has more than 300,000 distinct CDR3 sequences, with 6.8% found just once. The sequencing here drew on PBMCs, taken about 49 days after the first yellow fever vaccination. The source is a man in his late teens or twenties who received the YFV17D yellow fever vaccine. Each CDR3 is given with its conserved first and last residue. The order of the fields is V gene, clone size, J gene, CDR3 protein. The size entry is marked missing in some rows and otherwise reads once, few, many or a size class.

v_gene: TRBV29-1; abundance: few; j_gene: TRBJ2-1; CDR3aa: CSAGNLPYNEQFF
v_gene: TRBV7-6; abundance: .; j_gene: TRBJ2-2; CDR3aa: CASSFGAVTGELFF
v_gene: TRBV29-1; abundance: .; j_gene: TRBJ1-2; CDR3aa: CSVEEDYGYTF
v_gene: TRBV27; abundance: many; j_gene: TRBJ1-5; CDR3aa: CASRGRTGNQPQHF
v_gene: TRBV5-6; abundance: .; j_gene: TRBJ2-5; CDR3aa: CASSSETVQETQYF
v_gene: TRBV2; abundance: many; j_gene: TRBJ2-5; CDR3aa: CASSARGRVGETQYF
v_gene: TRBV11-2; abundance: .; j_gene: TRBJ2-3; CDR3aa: CASSSGLAGDYTDTQYF
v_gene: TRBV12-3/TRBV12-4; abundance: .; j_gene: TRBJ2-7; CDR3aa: CASSPPGAAYEQYF
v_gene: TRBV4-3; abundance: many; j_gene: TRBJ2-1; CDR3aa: CASRPGTSAYNEQFF
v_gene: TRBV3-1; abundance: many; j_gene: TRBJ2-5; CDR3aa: CASTGVQETQYF
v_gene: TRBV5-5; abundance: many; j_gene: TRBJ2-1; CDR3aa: CASTLSGLAGGLYEQFF
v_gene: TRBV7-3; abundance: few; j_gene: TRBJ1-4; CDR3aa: CASRRAPDEKLFF
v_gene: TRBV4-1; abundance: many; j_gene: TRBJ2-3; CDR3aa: CASSGSGGRTDTQYF
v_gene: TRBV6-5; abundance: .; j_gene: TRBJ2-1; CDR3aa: CASSYSPGYNEQFF
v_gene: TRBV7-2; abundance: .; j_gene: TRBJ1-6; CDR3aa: CASSTDSLNSPLHF
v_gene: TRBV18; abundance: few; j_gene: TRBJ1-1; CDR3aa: CASSPAGAGEAFF
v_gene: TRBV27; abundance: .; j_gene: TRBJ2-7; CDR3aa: CASRPHRVSFYEQYF
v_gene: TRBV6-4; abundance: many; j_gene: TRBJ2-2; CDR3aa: CASSPQRGWTGELFF
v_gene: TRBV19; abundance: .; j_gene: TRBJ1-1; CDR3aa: CASSIVRANTEAFF
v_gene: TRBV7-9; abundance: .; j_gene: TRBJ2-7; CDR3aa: CASSLERQGGGEQYF
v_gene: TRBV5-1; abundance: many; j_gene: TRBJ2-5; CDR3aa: CASSRTSGAETQYF
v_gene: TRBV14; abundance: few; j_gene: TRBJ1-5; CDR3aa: CASSQLGNQPQHF
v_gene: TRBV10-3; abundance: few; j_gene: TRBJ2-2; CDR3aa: CAISEGTGKTGELFF
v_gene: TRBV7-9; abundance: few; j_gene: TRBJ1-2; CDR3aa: CASSLSWTDNYGYTF
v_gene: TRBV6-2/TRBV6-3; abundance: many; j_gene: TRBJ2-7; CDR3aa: CASSSHSGGTSYEQYF
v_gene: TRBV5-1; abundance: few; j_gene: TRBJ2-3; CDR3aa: CASSLLGRRTDTQYF
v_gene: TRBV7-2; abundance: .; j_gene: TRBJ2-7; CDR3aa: CASSLERAGDFYEQYF
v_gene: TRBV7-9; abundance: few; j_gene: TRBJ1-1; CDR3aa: CASSLGVTAKRAFF
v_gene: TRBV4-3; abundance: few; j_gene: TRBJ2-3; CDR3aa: CASSQDFTDTQYF
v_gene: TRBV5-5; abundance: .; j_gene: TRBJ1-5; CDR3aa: CASSLQGNNQPQHF
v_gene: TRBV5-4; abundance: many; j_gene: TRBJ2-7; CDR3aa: CASSFSRSYEQYF
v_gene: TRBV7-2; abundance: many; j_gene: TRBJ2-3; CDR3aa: CASSILAGFSTDTQYF
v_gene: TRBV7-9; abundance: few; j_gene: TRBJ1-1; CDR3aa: CASSPGYLNTEAFF
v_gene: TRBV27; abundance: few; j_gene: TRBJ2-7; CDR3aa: CASNRRQNRDEQYF
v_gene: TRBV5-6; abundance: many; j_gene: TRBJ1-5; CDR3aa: CASSGSNQPQHF
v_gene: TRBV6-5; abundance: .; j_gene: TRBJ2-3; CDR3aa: CASSYSAGLGPDTQYF
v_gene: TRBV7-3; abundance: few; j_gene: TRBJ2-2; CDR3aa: CASSPVGSGELFF
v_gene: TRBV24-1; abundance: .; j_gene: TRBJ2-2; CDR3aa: CATSASGYTGELFF
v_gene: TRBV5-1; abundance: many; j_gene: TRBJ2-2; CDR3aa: CASSLALAGSNTGELFF
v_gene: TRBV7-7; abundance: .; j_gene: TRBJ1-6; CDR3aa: CASSLSPSLGSPLHF
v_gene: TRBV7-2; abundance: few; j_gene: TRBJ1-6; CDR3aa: CASSRNRSYNSPLHF
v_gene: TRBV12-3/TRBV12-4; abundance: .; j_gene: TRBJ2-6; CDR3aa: CASSRTAGGANVLTF
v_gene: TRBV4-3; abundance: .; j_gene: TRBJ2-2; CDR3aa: CASSPRWRLTSGELFF